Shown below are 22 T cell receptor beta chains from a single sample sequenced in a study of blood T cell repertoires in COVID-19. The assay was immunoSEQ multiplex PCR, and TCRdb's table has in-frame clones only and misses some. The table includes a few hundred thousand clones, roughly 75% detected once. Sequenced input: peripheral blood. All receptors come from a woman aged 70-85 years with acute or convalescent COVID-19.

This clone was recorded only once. The CDR3 DNA reads TGTGCCAGCAGCTTGAGGACAGGGAGTAATAAGCAGCCCCAGCATTTT. Protein product: CASSLRTGSNKQPQHF. The chain joins TRBV5-6 to TRBJ1-5; 8 nucleotides match TRBD1. Trimming took 1 base from V and 7 from J; bases not matched to a gene: 10. Germline CDR1 and CDR2: SGHDT and YYEEEE. This CDR3 has 16 amino acids.

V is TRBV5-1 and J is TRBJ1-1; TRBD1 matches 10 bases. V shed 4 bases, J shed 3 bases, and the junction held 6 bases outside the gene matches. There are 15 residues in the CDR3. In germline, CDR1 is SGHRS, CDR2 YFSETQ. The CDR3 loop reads CASSQTGGTYTEAFF. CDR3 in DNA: TGCGCCAGCAGCCAGACAGGGGGCACCTACACTGAAGCTTTCTTT.

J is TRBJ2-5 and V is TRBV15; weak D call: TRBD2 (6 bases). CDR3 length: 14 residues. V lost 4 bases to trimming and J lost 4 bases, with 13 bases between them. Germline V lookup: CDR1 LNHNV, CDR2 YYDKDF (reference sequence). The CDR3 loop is CATSTRGGVETQYF. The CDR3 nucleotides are TGTGCCACCAGCACCCGAGGAGGGGTAGAGACCCAGTACTTC.

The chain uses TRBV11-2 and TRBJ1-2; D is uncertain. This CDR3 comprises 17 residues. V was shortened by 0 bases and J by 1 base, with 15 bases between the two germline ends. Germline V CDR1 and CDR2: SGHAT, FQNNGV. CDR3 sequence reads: CASSLDPSRRLNYGYTF. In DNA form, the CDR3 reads TGTGCCAGCAGCTTAGACCCCTCGCGGAGGCTTAACTATGGCTACACCTTC.

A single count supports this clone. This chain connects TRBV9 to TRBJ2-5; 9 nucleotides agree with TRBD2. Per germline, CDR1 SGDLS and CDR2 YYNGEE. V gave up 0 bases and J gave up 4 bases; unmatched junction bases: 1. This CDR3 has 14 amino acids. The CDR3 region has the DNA TGTGCCAGCAGCGTAGGGACTAGCGTAGAGACCCAGTACTTC. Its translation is CASSVGTSVETQYF.

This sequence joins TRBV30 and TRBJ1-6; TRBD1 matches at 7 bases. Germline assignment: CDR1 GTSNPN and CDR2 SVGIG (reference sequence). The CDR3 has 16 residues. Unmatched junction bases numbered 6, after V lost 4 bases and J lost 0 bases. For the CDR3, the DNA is TGTGCCTGGAACCCGAGGGACAGCTCCTATAATTCACCCCTCCACTTT. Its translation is CAWNPRDSSYNSPLHF.

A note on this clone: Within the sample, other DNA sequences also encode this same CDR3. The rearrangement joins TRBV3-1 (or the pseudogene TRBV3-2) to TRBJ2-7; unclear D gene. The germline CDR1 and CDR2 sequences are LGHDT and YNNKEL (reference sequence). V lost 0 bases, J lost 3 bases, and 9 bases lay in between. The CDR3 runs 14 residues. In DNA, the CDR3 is TGTGCCAGCAGCCAAGAAGGATCTAGCTACGAGCAGTACTTC. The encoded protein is CASSQEGSSYEQYF.

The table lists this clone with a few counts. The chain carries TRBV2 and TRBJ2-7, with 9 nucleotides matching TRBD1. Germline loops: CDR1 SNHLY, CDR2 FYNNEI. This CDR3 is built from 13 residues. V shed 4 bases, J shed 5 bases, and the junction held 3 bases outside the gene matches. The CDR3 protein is CASSGQGGHEQYF. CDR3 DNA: TGTGCCAGCAGTGGACAGGGGGGGCACGAGCAGTACTTC.

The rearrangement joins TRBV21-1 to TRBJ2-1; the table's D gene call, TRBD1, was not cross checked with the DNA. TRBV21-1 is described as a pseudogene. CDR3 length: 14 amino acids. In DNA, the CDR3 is TGTGCCAGCAGCAAAGGGGACAGGGACAATGAGCAGTTCTTC. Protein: CASSKGDRDNEQFF.

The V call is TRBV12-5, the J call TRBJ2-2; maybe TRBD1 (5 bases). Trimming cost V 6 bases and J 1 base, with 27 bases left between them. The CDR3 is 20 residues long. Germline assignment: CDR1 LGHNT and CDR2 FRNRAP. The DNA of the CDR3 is TGTGCTAGTGGACCGACCGGGTGGGTAGGGGCTAATGGGAACACCGGGGAGCTGTTTTTT. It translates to CASGPTGWVGANGNTGELFF.

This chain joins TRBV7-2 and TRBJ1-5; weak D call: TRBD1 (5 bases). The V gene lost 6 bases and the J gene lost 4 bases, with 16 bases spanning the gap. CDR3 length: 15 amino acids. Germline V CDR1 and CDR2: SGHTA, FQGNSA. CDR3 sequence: CASSLDGRGNQPQHF. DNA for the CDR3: TGTGCCAGCAGTCTTGACGGACGGGGGAATCAGCCCCAGCATTTT.

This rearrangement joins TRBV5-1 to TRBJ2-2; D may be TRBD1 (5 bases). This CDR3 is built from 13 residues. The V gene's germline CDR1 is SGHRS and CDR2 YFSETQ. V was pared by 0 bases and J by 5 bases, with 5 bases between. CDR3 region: CASSLEGTGELFF. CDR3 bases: TGCGCCAGCAGCTTGGAGGGGACCGGGGAGCTGTTTTTT.

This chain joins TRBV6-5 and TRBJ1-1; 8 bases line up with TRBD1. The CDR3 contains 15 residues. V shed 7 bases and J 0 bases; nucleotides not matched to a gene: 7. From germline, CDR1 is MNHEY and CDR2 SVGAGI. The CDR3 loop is CASTQTQGVNTEAFF. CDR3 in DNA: TGTGCCAGCACACAAACACAGGGGGTGAACACTGAAGCTTTCTTT.

CDR3 bases: TGCGCCAGCAGTTTAGGGCGGGGTGGCCTGAGTGAGCAGTTCTTC. Its translation: CASSLGRGGLSEQFF. The chain carries TRBV10-1 and TRBJ2-1; a possible D gene is TRBD2 (6 bases). This CDR3 contains 15 residues. Trimming removed 5 bases at V and 9 bases at J, with 20 bases between. Germline V gives CDR1 WNHNN, CDR2 SYGVQD (reference sequence).

The CDR3 sequence is CATSDPGTGFGYTF. DNA for the CDR3: TGTGCCACCAGTGATCCCGGGACAGGGTTTGGCTACACCTTC. The genes are TRBV24-1 and TRBJ1-2; 9 bases align to TRBD1. There are 14 residues in the CDR3. Trimming at V came to 3 bases and at J to 7 bases, leaving 5 bases not matched to a gene. Germline V gene lookup returns CDR1 KGHDR and CDR2 SFDVKD.

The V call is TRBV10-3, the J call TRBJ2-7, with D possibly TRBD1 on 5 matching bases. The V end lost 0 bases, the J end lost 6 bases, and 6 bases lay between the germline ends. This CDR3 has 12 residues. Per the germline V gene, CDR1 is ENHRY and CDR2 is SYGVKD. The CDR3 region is CAISESQGEQYV. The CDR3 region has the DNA TGTGCCATCAGTGAGTCCCAGGGCGAGCAGTACGTC.

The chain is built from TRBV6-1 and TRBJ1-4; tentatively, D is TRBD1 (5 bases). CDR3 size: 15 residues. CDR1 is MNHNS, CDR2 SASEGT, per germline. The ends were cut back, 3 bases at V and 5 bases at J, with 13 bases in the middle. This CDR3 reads CASSEANRLNEKLFF. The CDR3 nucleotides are TGTGCCAGCAGTGAGGCCAACAGGTTAAATGAAAAACTGTTTTTT.

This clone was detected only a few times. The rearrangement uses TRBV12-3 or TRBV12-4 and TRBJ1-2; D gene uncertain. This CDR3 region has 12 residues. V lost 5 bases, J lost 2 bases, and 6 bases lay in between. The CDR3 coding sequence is TGTGCCAGCAGTGGGCGAAACTATGGCTACACCTTC. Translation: CASSGRNYGYTF.

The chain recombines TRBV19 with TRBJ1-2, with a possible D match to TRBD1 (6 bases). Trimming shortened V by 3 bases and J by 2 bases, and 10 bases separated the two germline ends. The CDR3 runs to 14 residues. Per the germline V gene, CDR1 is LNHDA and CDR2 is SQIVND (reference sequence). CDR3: CASSMTTGNYGYTF. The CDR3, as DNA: TGTGCCAGTAGTATGACGACAGGCAACTATGGCTACACCTTC.

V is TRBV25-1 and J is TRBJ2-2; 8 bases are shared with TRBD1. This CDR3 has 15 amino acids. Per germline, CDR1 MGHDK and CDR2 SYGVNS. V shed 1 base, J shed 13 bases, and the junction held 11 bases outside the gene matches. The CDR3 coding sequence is TGTGCCAGCAGTGAATTTCTGGGACAGGCCGGGAGGCTGTTTTTT. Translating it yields CASSEFLGQAGRLFF. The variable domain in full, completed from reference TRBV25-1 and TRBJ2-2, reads EADIYQTPRYLVIGTGKKITLECSQTMGHDKMYWYQQDPGMELHLIHYSYGVNSTEKGDLSSESTVSRIRTEHFPLTLESARPSHTSQYLCASSEFLGQAGRLFFGEGSRLTVL.

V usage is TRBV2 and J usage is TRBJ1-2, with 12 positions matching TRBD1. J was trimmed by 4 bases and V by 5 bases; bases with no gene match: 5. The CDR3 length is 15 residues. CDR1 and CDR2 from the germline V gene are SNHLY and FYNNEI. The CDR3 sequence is CASSSGTGGVYGYTF. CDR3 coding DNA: TGTGCCAGCAGTTCCGGGACAGGGGGCGTCTATGGCTACACCTTC. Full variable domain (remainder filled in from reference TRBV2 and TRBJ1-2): EPEVTQTPSHQVTQMGQEVILRCVPISNHLYFYWYRQILGQKVEFLVSFYNNEISEKSEIFDDQFSVERPDGSNFTLKIRSTKLEDSAMYFCASSSGTGGVYGYTFGSGTRLTVV.

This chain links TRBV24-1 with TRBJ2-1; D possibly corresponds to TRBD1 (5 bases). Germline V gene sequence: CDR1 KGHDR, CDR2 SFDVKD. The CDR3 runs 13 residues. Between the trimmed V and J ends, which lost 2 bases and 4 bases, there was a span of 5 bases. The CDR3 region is CATSDYRYNEQFF. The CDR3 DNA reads TGTGCCACCAGTGATTACAGGTACAATGAGCAGTTCTTC.